The 27 T cell receptor beta chains below come from one sample, sequenced in a study of shared clonotypes between healthy human individuals. Naive CD8 cells, CD45RO-negative and positively selected for CCR7, excluded terminally differentiated effector memory CD45RA+ cells. The repertoire was sequenced with immunoSEQ multiplex PCR; TCRdb's copy has only in-frame clones and lacks some. In the table there are over 2,000,000 clones, about 93% of which are singletons. The sample was naive CD8+ T cells from PBMCs. The receptor source for this set is a man aged 18 to 29 in good health. Some clones in this sample may be carry-over from other donors' samples.

This clone appeared once. Other DNA sequences in this specimen translate into the identical CDR3. The chain uses TRBV5-6 and TRBJ2-3; D not resolved. CDR3 length equals 12 residues. Germline CDR1 reads SGHDT; CDR2 reads YYEEEE. Trimming took off 0 bases at V and 6 bases at J, with 5 bases between the two ends. In DNA, the CDR3 is TGTGCCAGCAGCTTGGGTGGGGATACGCAGTATTTT. Translating gives CASSLGGDTQYF.

The chain couples TRBV6-5 to TRBJ1-2, with D maybe TRBD1 (5 bases). The CDR3 consists of 15 residues. V was shortened by 0 bases and J by 6 bases, with 14 bases between the two germline ends. Per germline, CDR1 MNHEY and CDR2 SVGAGI. The CDR3 DNA is TGTGCCAGCAGTTACTCCGGGGCAACCGAGGATGGCTACACCTTC. It specifies CASSYSGATEDGYTF.

The V gene is TRBV11-1, the J gene TRBJ1-1; perhaps TRBD1 as D (5 bases). The CDR3 loop spans 15 amino acids. Per the germline V gene, CDR1 is SGHAT and CDR2 is FQDESV (reference sequence). Trimming removed 5 bases from V and 5 bases from J, with 18 bases in between. As DNA, the CDR3 is TGTGCCAGCAGCGTTGTAGCGGGGCGAAGGACTGAAGCTTTCTTT. Its protein is CASSVVAGRRTEAFF.

The chain links TRBV7-8 to TRBJ2-7, with D possibly being TRBD2 (5 bases). Per the germline V gene, CDR1 is SGHVS and CDR2 is FQNEAQ. Trimming cost V 2 bases and J 3 bases, with 8 bases left between them. The CDR3 has 13 amino acids. The CDR3 here is CASSLYRDYEQYF. The CDR3 region has the DNA TGTGCCAGCAGCTTATACCGGGACTACGAGCAGTACTTC.

The CDR3, as DNA: TGCGCCAGCAGCTACTCGGAACAGGGGATTATAACCGGGGAGCTGTTTTTT. It encodes CASSYSEQGIITGELFF. The chain couples TRBV4-1 to TRBJ2-2; 7 bases map to TRBD1. The CDR3 is 17 residues long. V lost 5 bases to trimming and J lost 5 bases; unmatched junction nucleotides: 14. Germline CDR1 and CDR2: MGHRA and YSYEKL.

This chain links TRBV2 with TRBJ2-7, with TRBD2 identical over 8 bases. This CDR3 is built from 14 residues. Germline V gene data show CDR1 as SNHLY and CDR2 as FYNNEI. V was clipped by 7 bases and J by 6 bases; unmatched bases: 11. CDR3 loop: CASTGGLDLTEQYF. The DNA for the CDR3 is TGTGCCAGCACCGGGGGACTAGATCTCACCGAGCAGTACTTC.

This clone was seen a single time. The chain combines TRBV28 with TRBJ1-3; no firm D call. CDR3 length: 15 amino acids. Germline V CDR1 and CDR2: MDHEN, SYDVKM. Trimming removed 4 bases at V and 0 bases at J, with 10 bases between. The DNA of the CDR3 is TGTGCCAGCAGTTCCAGGTACAGCTCTGGAAACACCATATATTTT. Its protein product is CASSSRYSSGNTIYF.

The rearrangement links TRBV7-2 to TRBJ2-2; 9 bases match TRBD2. This CDR3 comprises 15 residues. J was trimmed by 6 bases and V by 1 base; bases with no gene match: 3. Germline CDR1 and CDR2: SGHTA and FQGNSA. The CDR3 nucleotides read TGTGCCAGCAGCTTAGGACTAGCGGTTCCCGGGGAGCTGTTTTTT. Protein sequence: CASSLGLAVPGELFF.

The CDR3 nucleotides read TGTGCCAGTAGTAACCCCTCAGAGGGAACGTACGAGCAGTACTTC. This encodes CASSNPSEGTYEQYF. The rearrangement joins TRBV19 to TRBJ2-7, with TRBD2 as a possible D gene (5 bases). Trimming pared 4 bases from V and 4 bases from J, leaving 17 bases between. Germline V gene lookup returns CDR1 LNHDA and CDR2 SQIVND (reference sequence). This CDR3 comprises 15 residues.

This rearrangement joins TRBV6-1 to TRBJ1-2; tentatively, D is TRBD1 (5 bases). CDR1 is MNHNS and CDR2 is SASEGT in the germline V gene. V was pared by 6 bases and J by 4 bases, with 18 bases between. This CDR3 is built from 15 residues. The CDR3 region has the DNA TGTGCCAGCAGCGTTGGGGCAGGCCGTGGCTATGGCTACACCTTC. This codes for CASSVGAGRGYGYTF.

The gene calls are TRBV12-5 and TRBJ2-1; D is ambiguous. The CDR3 has 11 amino acids. Germline loops: CDR1 LGHNT, CDR2 FRNRAP. Trimming removed 5 bases from V and 5 bases from J, with 4 bases in between. CDR3 sequence reads: CASGQDNEQFF. DNA of the CDR3: TGTGCTAGTGGTCAGGACAATGAGCAGTTCTTC.

The J gene is TRBJ1-2, the V gene TRBV11-2; D remains ambiguous. This CDR3 comprises 13 residues. Looked up from germline, CDR1 is SGHAT and CDR2 is FQNNGV. Deletions cut 5 bases from V and 4 bases from J, with 11 bases between. The CDR3 here is CASSLMPGYGYTF. Here the CDR3 DNA reads TGTGCCAGCAGCCTCATGCCGGGCTATGGCTACACCTTC.

The chain has TRBV9 and TRBJ2-3; D is unresolved. CDR1 SGDLS and CDR2 YYNGEE come from the germline V gene. V lost 4 bases to trimming and J lost 4 bases, with 13 bases between them. This CDR3 has 14 residues. CDR3 nucleotides: TGTGCCAGCAGCTCCGAGCTGCAGGCAGATACGCAGTATTTT. Its translation is CASSSELQADTQYF.

The V call is TRBV14, the J call TRBJ1-2; perhaps TRBD1 as D (6 bases). V dropped 4 bases and J dropped 4 bases, with 19 bases sitting between them. Germline loops: CDR1 SGHDN, CDR2 FVKESK. The CDR3 is 16 amino acids. The CDR3 sequence is CASSPANRVSLYGYTF. CDR3 nucleotide sequence: TGTGCCAGCAGCCCTGCCAACAGGGTAAGCCTCTATGGCTACACCTTC.

This clone was counted once. The rearrangement links TRBV27 to TRBJ2-7; the D gene is possibly TRBD1 (5 bases). The CDR3 length is 14 residues. Trimming cost V 5 bases and J 5 bases, with 16 bases left between them. Germline V gene data show CDR1 as MNHEY and CDR2 as SMNVEV (reference sequence). In DNA form, the CDR3 reads TGTGCCAGCAGTACCTCGGCCAGGGCCCACGAGCAGTACTTC. Protein product: CASSTSARAHEQYF.

This clone was detected once. The gene calls are TRBV19 and TRBJ2-7; TRBD2 agrees at 7 bases. Germline values: CDR1 LNHDA, CDR2 SQIVND (reference sequence). V shed 7 bases and J 4 bases; nucleotides not matched to a gene: 16. The CDR3 totals 16 residues. This CDR3 reads CASKGAERDGFYEQYF. The CDR3 DNA is TGTGCCAGTAAGGGCGCTGAGCGGGACGGGTTTTACGAGCAGTACTTC.

The chain has TRBV27 and TRBJ1-2; 7 positions match TRBD1. The ends lost 6 bases at V and 4 bases at J; junction bases unmatched: 5. The CDR3 loop spans 13 amino acids. Germline V gene sequence: CDR1 MNHEY, CDR2 SMNVEV (reference sequence). As DNA, the CDR3 is TGTGCCAGCAGCCAGGACAGGACCTATGGCTACACCTTC. It encodes CASSQDRTYGYTF.

The rearrangement uses TRBV27 and TRBJ1-2; 10 bases are a match to TRBD1. CDR3 length equals 15 residues. The germline V gene has CDR1 MNHEY and CDR2 SMNVEV (reference sequence). The trim removed 4 bases at V and 11 bases at J, leaving 13 bases unmatched. The CDR3: CASSWTGGGAVGYTF. The CDR3, as DNA: TGTGCCAGCAGTTGGACAGGGGGAGGCGCCGTGGGGTACACCTTC.

The chain has TRBV6-1 and TRBJ1-2; D remains unclear. The CDR3 has 11 residues. Per germline, CDR1 MNHNS and CDR2 SASEGT. Trimming pared 9 bases from V and 8 bases from J, leaving 13 bases between. The CDR3 region is CASSWQQGYTF. For the CDR3, the DNA is TGTGCCAGTAGTTGGCAACAGGGCTACACCTTC.

The chain employs TRBV7-9 and TRBJ2-5; the match to TRBD1 covers 9 bases. This CDR3 has 15 amino acids. Germline trimming cut 5 bases from V and 7 bases from J; bases unmatched to any gene: 11. Per the germline V gene, CDR1 is SEHNR and CDR2 is FQNEAQ (reference sequence). The DNA for the CDR3 is TGTGCCAGCAGCGCGAGGGACAGGGTGTACGGGACCCAGTACTTC. This codes for CASSARDRVYGTQYF. Looking up the rest from reference TRBV7-9 and TRBJ2-5 gives the full variable domain: DTGVSQNPRHKITKRGQNVTFRCDPISEHNRLYWYRQTLGQGPEFLTYFQNEAQLEKSRLLSDRFSAERPKGSFSTLEIQRTEQGDSAMYLCASSARDRVYGTQYFGPGTRLLVL.

There are a few counts of this clone. The chain joins TRBV6-1 to TRBJ1-5; TRBD1 might be the D (6 bases). The germline V gene has CDR1 MNHNS and CDR2 SASEGT. This CDR3 contains 15 residues. V was cut by 2 bases and J by 2 bases, with 10 bases left in between. CDR3 in DNA: TGTGCCAGCAGTGAAAACAGGGCGGGCAATCAGCCCCAGCATTTT. Its protein is CASSENRAGNQPQHF.

V is TRBV28 and J is TRBJ2-7; 10 bases match TRBD2. The CDR3 spans 17 residues. V gave up 4 bases and J gave up 5 bases; unmatched junction bases: 14. The germline gives CDR1 MDHEN, CDR2 SYDVKM. CDR3 nucleotides: TGTGCCAGCAGTTCCCCTAATGAGCGGGAGGGTCCCGACGAGCAGTACTTC. Amino acids: CASSSPNEREGPDEQYF.

The genes are TRBV27 and TRBJ2-7, with D unresolved. Germline assignment: CDR1 MNHEY and CDR2 SMNVEV (reference sequence). CDR3 length: 13 amino acids. V was shortened by 3 bases and J by 3 bases, with 9 bases between the two germline ends. In DNA, the CDR3 is TGTGCCAGCAGTTTCCCTGATAGCTACGAGCAGTACTTC. This codes for CASSFPDSYEQYF.

This sequence joins TRBV6-1 and TRBJ2-7; tentative D call: TRBD2 (5 bases). In germline, CDR1 is MNHNS, CDR2 SASEGT. V was trimmed by 2 bases and J by 1 base, leaving 9 bases between them. CDR3 length equals 14 residues. The CDR3, as DNA: TGTGCCAGCAGTGAATCCCGGAGGTCCTACGAGCAGTACTTC. Translation: CASSESRRSYEQYF.

J is TRBJ1-1 and V is TRBV11-2; 7 nucleotides match TRBD1. The CDR3 spans 12 residues. The germline V gene has CDR1 SGHAT and CDR2 FQNNGV. V was clipped by 3 bases and J by 10 bases; unmatched bases: 5. CDR3 nucleotides: TGTGCCAGCAGCTTGATCAGGACAGGAGCTTTCTTT. Protein product: CASSLIRTGAFF.

The V gene is TRBV19, the J gene TRBJ2-5, with D unresolved. The V end lost 3 bases, the J end lost 1 base, and 6 bases lay between the germline ends. Per germline, CDR1 LNHDA and CDR2 SQIVND (reference sequence). CDR3 length: 13 amino acids. CDR3 sequence: CASSMVVQETQYF. CDR3 coding DNA: TGTGCCAGTAGTATGGTAGTCCAAGAGACCCAGTACTTC.

The chain combines TRBV7-8 with TRBJ2-7; a weak D match, TRBD2 (6 bases). The CDR3 is made up of 17 amino acids. Germline assignment: CDR1 SGHVS and CDR2 FQNEAQ. Trimming took 7 bases from V and 0 from J, leaving 22 bases between them. CDR3 DNA: TGTGCCAGCAACCACTTTTCGATGTCTAGCGCCTCCTACGAGCAGTACTTC. It specifies CASNHFSMSSASYEQYF.